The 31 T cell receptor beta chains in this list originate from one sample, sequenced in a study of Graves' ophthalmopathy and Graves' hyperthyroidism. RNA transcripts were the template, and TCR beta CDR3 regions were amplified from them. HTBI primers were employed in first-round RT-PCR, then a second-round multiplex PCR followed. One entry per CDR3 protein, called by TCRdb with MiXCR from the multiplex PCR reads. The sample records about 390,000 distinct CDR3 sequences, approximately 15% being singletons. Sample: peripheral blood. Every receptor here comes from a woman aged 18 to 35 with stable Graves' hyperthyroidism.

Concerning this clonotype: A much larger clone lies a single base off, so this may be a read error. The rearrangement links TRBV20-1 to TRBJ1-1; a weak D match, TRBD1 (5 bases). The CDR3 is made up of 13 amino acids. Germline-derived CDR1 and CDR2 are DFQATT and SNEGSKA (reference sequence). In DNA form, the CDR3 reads TGCAGTGGCCAACGGGACCCGAACACTGAAGCTTCCTTT. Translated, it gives CSGQRDPNTEASF.

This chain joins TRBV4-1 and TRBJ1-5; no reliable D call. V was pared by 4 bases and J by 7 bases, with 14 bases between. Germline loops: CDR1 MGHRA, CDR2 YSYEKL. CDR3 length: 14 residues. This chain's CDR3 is CASSLSRNEQPQHF. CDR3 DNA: TGCGCCAGCAGCCTGAGTAGAAACGAACAGCCCCAGCATTTT.

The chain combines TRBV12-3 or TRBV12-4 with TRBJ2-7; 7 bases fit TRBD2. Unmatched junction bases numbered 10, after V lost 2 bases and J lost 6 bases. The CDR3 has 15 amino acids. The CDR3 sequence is CASSLKSGLGFEQYF. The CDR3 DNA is TGTGCCAGCAGTTTAAAGTCAGGACTAGGTTTCGAGCAGTACTTC.

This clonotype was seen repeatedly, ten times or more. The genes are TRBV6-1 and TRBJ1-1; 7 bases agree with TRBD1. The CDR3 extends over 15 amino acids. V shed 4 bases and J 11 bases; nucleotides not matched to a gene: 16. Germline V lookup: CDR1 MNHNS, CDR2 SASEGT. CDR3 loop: CASSAPQGGAVDAFF. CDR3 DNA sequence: TGTGCCAGCAGTGCCCCTCAGGGGGGGGCGGTTGATGCTTTCTTT.

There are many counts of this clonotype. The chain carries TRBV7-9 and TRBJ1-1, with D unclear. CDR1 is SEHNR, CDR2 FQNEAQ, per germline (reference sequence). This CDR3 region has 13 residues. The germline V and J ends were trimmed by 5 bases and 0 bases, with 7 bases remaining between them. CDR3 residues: CASSPMMNTEAFF. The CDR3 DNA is TGTGCCAGCAGCCCCATGATGAACACTGAAGCTTTCTTT.

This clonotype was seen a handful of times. The CDR3 loop reads CASTPRVGWDTEAFF. In DNA, the CDR3 is TGCGCCAGCACCCCAAGGGTAGGGTGGGACACTGAAGCTTTCTTT. The chain joins TRBV4-1 to TRBJ1-1; D is unclear. CDR1 MGHRA and CDR2 YSYEKL come from the germline V gene. V was cut by 7 bases and J by 3 bases, with 18 bases left in between. There are 15 residues in the CDR3.

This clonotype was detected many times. CDR3 DNA: TGTGCCAGCAGTACGTGGACAGGCCCCCACTCTGGAAACACCATATATTTT. It encodes CASSTWTGPHSGNTIYF. The chain joins TRBV27 to TRBJ1-3, with TRBD1 matching 7 bases. This CDR3 has 17 residues. CDR1 is MNHEY, CDR2 SMNVEV, per germline (reference sequence). V was clipped by 5 bases and J by 0 bases; unmatched bases: 10.

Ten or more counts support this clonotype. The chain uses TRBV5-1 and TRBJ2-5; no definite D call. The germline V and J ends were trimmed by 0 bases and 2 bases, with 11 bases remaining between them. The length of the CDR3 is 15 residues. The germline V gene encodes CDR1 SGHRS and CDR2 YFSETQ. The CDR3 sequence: CASSLAVGNQETQYF. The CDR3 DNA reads TGCGCCAGCAGCTTGGCCGTAGGGAATCAAGAGACCCAGTACTTC.

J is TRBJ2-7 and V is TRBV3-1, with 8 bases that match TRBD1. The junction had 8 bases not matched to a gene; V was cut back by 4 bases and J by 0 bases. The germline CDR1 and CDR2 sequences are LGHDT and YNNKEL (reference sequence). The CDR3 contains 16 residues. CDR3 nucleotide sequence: TGTGCCAGCAGCCGTGGGGACAGGAGGAGCTCCTACGAGCAGTACTTC. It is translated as CASSRGDRRSSYEQYF.

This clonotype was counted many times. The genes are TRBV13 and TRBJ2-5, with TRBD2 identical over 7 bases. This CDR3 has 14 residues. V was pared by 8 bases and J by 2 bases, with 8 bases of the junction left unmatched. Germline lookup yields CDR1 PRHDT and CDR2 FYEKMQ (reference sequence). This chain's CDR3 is CASARGVDQETQYF. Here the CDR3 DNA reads TGTGCCAGCGCACGGGGGGTCGATCAAGAGACCCAGTACTTC.

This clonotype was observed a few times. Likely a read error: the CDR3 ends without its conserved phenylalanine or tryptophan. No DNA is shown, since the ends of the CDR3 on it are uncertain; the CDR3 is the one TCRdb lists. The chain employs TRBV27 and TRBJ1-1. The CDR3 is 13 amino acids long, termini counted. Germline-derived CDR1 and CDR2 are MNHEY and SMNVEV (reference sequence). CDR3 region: CASSFTENTEACL.

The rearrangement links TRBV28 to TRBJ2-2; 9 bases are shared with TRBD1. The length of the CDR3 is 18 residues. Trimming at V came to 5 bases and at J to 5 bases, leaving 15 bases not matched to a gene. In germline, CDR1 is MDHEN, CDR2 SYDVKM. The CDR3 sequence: CASSLGRPGQGRTGELFF. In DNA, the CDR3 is TGTGCCAGCAGTCTAGGGCGACCGGGACAGGGACGGACCGGGGAGCTGTTTTTT.

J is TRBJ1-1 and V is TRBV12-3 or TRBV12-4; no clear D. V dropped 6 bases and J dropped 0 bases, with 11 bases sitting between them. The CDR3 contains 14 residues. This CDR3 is CASSRPPVNTEAFF. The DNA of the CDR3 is TGTGCCAGCAGCCGACCGCCTGTGAACACTGAAGCTTTCTTT.

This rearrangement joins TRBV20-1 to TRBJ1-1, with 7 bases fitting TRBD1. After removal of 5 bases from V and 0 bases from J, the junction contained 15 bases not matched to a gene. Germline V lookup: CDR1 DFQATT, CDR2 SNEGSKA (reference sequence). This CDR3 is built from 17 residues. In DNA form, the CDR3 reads TGCAGTGCTTTTTGGGCCCAGGGGGGCTCGGTGAACACTGAAGCTTTCTTT. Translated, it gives CSAFWAQGGSVNTEAFF.

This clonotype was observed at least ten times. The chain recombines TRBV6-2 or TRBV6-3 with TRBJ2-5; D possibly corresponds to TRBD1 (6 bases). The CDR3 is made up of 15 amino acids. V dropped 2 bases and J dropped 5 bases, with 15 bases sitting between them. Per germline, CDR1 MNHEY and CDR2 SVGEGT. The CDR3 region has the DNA TGTGCCAGCAGTTACAGCCAGGGGCCCTGGGAGACCCAGTACTTC. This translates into CASSYSQGPWETQYF.

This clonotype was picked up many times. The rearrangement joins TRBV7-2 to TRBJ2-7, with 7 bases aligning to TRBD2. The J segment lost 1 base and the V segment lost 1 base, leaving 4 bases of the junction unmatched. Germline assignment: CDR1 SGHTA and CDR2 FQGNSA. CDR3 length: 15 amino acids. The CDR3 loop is CASSLGPGGSYEQYF. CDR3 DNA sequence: TGTGCCAGCAGCTTAGGGCCGGGGGGATCCTACGAGCAGTACTTC.

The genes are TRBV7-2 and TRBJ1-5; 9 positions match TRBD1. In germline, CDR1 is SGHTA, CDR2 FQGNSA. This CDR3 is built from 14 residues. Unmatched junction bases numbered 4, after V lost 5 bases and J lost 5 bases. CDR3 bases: TGTGCCAGCAGCCCGGGACAGGGCCATCAGCCCCAGCATTTT. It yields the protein CASSPGQGHQPQHF.

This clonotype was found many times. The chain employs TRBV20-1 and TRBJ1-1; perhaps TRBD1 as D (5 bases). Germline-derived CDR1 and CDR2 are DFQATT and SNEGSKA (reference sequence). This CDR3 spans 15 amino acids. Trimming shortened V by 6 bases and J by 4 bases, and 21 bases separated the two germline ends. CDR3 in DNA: TGCAGTGCCGCCTCCGGGGATATAAGGGGCACTGAAGCTTTCTTT. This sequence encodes CSAASGDIRGTEAFF.

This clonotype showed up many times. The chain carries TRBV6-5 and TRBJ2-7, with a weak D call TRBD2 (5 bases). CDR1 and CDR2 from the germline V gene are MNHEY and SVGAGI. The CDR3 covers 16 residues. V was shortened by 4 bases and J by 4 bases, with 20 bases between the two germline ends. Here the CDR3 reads CASSSATGRGYYEQYF. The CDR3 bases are TGTGCCAGCAGTTCCGCGACTGGGCGAGGGTATTACGAGCAGTACTTC.

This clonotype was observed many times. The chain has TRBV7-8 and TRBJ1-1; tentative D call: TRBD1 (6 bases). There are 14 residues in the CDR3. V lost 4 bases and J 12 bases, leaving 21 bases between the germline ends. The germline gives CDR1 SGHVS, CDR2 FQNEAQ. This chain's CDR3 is CASSSLSNRDLTFF. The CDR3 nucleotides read TGTGCCAGCAGCTCCCTTTCAAACAGGGATCTAACTTTCTTT.

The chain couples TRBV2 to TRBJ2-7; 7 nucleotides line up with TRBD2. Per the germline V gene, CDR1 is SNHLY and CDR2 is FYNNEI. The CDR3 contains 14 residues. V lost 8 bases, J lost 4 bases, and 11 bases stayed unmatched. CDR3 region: CASEGMRDYYEQYF. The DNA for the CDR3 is TGTGCCAGCGAGGGAATGCGGGACTATTACGAGCAGTACTTC. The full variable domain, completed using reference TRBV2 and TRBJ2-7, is EPEVTQTPSHQVTQMGQEVILRCVPISNHLYFYWYRQILGQKVEFLVSFYNNEISEKSEIFDDQFSVERPDGSNFTLKIRSTKLEDSAMYFCASEGMRDYYEQYFGPGTRLTVT.

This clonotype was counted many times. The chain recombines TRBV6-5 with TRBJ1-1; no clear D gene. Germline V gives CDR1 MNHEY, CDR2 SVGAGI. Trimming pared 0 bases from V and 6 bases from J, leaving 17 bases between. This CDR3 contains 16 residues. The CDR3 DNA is TGTGCCAGCAGTTACTCTCAACTAACGGTAAACGCTGAAGCTTTCTTT. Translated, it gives CASSYSQLTVNAEAFF.

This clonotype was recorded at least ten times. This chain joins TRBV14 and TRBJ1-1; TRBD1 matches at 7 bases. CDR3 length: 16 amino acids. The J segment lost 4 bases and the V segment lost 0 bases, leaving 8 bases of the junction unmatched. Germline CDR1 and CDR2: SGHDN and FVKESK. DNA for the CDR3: TGTGCCAGCAGCCAAGAACGGCACAGGGGTTTCACTGAAGCTTTCTTT. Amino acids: CASSQERHRGFTEAFF.

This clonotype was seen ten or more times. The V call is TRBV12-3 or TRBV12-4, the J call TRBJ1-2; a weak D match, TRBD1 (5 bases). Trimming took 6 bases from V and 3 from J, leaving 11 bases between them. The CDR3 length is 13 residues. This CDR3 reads CASREGGDYGYTF. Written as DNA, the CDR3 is TGTGCCAGCAGGGAAGGAGGGGACTATGGCTACACCTTC.

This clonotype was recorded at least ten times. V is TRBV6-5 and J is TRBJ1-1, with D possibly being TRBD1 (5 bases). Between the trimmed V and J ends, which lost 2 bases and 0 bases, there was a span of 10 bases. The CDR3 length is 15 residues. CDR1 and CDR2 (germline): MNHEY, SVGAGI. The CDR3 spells CASSYREGLNTEAFF. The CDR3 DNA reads TGTGCCAGCAGTTACAGAGAGGGACTGAACACTGAAGCTTTCTTT.

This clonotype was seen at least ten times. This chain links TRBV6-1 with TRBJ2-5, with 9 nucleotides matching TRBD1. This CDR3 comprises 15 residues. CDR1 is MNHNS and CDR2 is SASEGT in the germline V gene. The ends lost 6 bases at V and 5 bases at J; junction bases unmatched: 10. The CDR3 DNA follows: TGTGCCAGCAGCCCACAGGGGGCAAGTGGGGAGACCCAGTACTTC. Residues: CASSPQGASGETQYF.

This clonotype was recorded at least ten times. The CDR3 DNA reads TGCAGTGCACCACGGACAGGGTTCGAGACCCAGTACTTC. This translates into CSAPRTGFETQYF. The gene calls are TRBV20-1 and TRBJ2-5; 8 nucleotides match TRBD1. This CDR3 contains 13 residues. Germline V gene data show CDR1 as DFQATT and CDR2 as SNEGSKA (reference sequence). J lost 5 bases, V lost 6 bases, and 8 bases had no gene match.

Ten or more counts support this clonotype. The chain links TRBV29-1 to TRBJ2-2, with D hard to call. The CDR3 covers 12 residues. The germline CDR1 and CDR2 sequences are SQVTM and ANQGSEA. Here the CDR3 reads CGSRRNTGELFF. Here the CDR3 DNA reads TGCGGTTCTAGGAGGAACACCGGGGAGCTGTTTTTT.

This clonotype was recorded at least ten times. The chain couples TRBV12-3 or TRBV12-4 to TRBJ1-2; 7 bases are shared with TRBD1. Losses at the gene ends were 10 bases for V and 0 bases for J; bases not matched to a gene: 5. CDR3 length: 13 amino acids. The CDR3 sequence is CAITTGTNYGYTF. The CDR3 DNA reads TGTGCCATTACGACAGGGACTAACTATGGCTACACCTTC.

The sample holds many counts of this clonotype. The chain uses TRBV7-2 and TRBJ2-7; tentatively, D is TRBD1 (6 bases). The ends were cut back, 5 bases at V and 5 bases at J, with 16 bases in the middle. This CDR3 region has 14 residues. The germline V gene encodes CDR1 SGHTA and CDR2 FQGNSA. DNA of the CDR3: TGTGCCAGCAGCCGTTACAGGGCAGACCACGAGCAGTACTTC. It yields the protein CASSRYRADHEQYF.

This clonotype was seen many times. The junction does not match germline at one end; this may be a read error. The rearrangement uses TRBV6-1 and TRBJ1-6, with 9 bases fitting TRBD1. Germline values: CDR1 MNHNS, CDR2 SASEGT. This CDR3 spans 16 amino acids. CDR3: CACSEASDRGRSPLHF. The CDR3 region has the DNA TGTGCCTGCAGTGAAGCCTCGGACAGGGGCCGCTCACCCCTCCACTTT.